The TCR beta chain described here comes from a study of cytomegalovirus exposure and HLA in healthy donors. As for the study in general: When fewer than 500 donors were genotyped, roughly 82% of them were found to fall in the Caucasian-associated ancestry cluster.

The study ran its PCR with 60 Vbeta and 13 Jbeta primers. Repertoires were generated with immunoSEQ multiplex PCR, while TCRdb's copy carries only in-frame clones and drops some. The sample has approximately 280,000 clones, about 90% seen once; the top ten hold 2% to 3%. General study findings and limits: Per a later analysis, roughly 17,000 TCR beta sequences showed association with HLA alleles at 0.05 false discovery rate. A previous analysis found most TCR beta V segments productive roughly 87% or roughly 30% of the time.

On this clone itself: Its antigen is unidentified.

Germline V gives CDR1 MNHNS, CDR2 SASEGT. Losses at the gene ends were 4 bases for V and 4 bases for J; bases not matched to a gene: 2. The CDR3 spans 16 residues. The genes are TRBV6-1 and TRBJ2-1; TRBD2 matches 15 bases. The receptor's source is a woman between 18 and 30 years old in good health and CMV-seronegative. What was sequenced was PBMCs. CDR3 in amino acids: CASSGGLAGGYNEQFF. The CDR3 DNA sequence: TGTGCCAGCAGTGGGGGACTAGCGGGGGGTTACAATGAGCAGTTCTTC.